This TCR beta chain is from a study of Ad26.COV2.S vaccination and SARS-CoV-2 variants. Background on the study: Donor was one of the participants in the Ad26.COV2.S arm of the COV1001 trial.

Germline lookup yields CDR1 LGHNA and CDR2 YSLEER. The CDR3 has 15 amino acids. Trimming cost V 0 bases and J 1 base, with 9 bases left between them. Treatment indicated: roughly 19 received Ad26.COV2.S at low or high dose, single or two shots; roughly 5 received placebo; per-sample allocation not given. The samples were gathered on day 63 after the first injection of vaccine or placebo. This table comes from immunoSEQ multiplex PCR, and its TCRdb copy is limited to in-frame clones, with some not included. Of 350,000 to 500,000 clones listed, 75% to 95% are singletons. The material sequenced was peripheral blood, taken in a trial of Ad26.COV2.S vaccine versus placebo. The clonotype comes from a person between 18 and 59 years old who received the Ad26.COV2.S COVID-19 vaccine or a placebo. The chain uses TRBV4-3 and TRBJ1-1; unclear D gene. In nucleotides, the CDR3 is TGCGCCAGCAGCCAAGATTTCGGCTGGAACACTGAAGCTTTCTTT. Its translation is CASSQDFGWNTEAFF.